This entry is about one T cell receptor beta chain. Unique molecular identifiers were built into the TCRbeta library. One entry per CDR3 protein, called by TCRdb with MiXCR from the PCR reads. In the table there are 640,000 or so distinct CDR3 sequences, 16% of which are singletons. This entry is derived from a study of T-cell reconstitution after alpha-beta-depleted transplantation in children. V gave up 7 bases and J gave up 2 bases, with 9 bases separating them. This CDR3 has 13 residues. The sequence came from a human donor who donated a stem cell graft to a child with acute myeloid leukemia. The specimen comprised PBMCs from the stem cell graft donor, sampled from the stem cell graft. The chain carries TRBV12-3 or TRBV12-4 and TRBJ1-5; D unclear. CDR3 coding DNA: TGTGCCAGCAACTACGGGGGCAATCAGCCCCAGCATTTT. It translates to CASNYGGNQPQHF.